These 4 T cell receptor beta chains were sequenced from one sample in a study of T cell repertoires in cytomegalovirus infection. TCRdb reprocessed the reads via MiXCR and lists one record per CDR3 protein. The sample contains some 700,000 distinct CDR3 sequences, less than 40% of which appear only once. Source material: PBMCs. The receptors come from a human donor in good health (CMV status not recorded). Some clones in this sample may be carry-over from other donors' samples.

V gene TRBV6-1 combines with J gene TRBJ2-7; tentatively, D is TRBD2 (5 bases). V lost 6 bases and J lost 2, with 8 bases in between. Germline V gene data show CDR1 as MNHNS and CDR2 as SASEGT. This CDR3 has 12 residues. CDR3 amino acids: CASSQRTYEQYF. In DNA, the CDR3 is TGTGCCAGCAGCCAGCGGACCTACGAGCAGTACTTC.

The V call is TRBV27, the J call TRBJ1-2; TRBD1 agrees at 10 bases. The CDR3 runs to 16 residues. J was trimmed by 6 bases and V by 6 bases; bases with no gene match: 13. In germline, CDR1 is MNHEY, CDR2 SMNVEV (reference sequence). This chain's CDR3 is CASRLPHGQGVHGYTF. CDR3 bases: TGTGCCAGCAGACTCCCTCACGGACAGGGGGTCCATGGCTACACCTTC.

V and J are TRBV11-3 and TRBJ2-1, with D possibly being TRBD2 (6 bases). Between the trimmed V and J ends, which lost 5 bases and 6 bases, there was a span of 17 bases. The germline V gene encodes CDR1 SGHNT and CDR2 YENEEA. The CDR3 spans 15 residues. Here the CDR3 DNA reads TGTGCCAGCAGCCCGGCGGGGAATGCCGGCAATGAGCAGTTCTTC. This encodes CASSPAGNAGNEQFF.

The chain employs TRBV19 and TRBJ1-5; D is possibly TRBD1 (5 bases). CDR1 and CDR2 from the germline V gene are LNHDA and SQIVND (reference sequence). V dropped 1 base and J dropped 8 bases, with 9 bases sitting between them. The CDR3 is 13 residues long. Here the CDR3 DNA reads TGTGCCAGTAGTATAGGGGGCTGGAAGCCCCAGCATTTT. Its translation is CASSIGGWKPQHF.